A selection of T cell receptor beta chains follows, all from one sample in a study of T-cell memory formation after mild COVID-19. TCRdb recomputed calls from the 5' RACE reads with MiXCR, one row per CDR3 protein. The table shows under 250,000 distinct CDR3 sequences, with approximately 15% occurring only once. The sample taken for sequencing was PBMCs or a T cell subset sorted from them (not recorded which). Receptors were obtained from an adult woman who had mild COVID-19 (a few samples of this study predate the infection). Cell type and time point are not known. CDR3s include the opening cysteine and the closing phenylalanine or tryptophan. Each record gives: V gene, J gene, clone size, D gene, CDR3 protein, CDR3 DNA. D genes are given only for firm matches. A row's size may be missing; if present it is once, few, many or a size class.

TRBV12-3/TRBV12-4	TRBJ1-5	few	.	CASSFWAQPQHF	TGTGCCAGCAGTTTTTGGGCTCAGCCCCAGCATTTT
TRBV12-3/TRBV12-4	TRBJ1-1	few	.	CASSRTGLAFF	TGTGCCAGCAGTCGAACGGGTTTAGCTTTCTTT
TRBV29-1	TRBJ2-3	.	.	CSLGDTVDTQYF	TGCAGCCTAGGGGACACCGTAGATACGCAGTATTTT
TRBV5-1	TRBJ2-5	.	TRBD2	CASSGGLAGGQETQYF	TGCGCCAGCAGCGGAGGACTAGCGGGAGGCCAAGAGACCCAGTACTTC
TRBV7-9	TRBJ1-4	.	.	CASREGNINEKLFF	TGTGCCAGCCGTGAGGGCAATATCAATGAAAAACTGTTTTTT
TRBV5-4	TRBJ2-7	.	.	CASSLDSGNEQYF	TGTGCCAGCAGCTTGGATTCGGGGAACGAGCAGTACTTC
TRBV24-1	TRBJ2-1	.	.	CATSDLSAHSYNEQFF	TGTGCCACCAGTGATTTGTCAGCCCACTCCTACAATGAGCAGTTCTTC
TRBV9	TRBJ2-2	few	.	CASSVSVPHTGLTGELFF	TGTGCCAGCAGCGTAAGCGTCCCCCATACAGGGCTAACCGGGGAGCTGTTTTTT
TRBV7-9	TRBJ2-2	.	.	CASSLVGGNTGELFF	TGTGCCAGCAGCTTAGTTGGAGGGAACACCGGGGAGCTGTTTTTT
TRBV7-2	TRBJ2-7	few	.	CASSLSLGYYEQYF	TGTGCCAGCAGCTTATCCCTAGGCTACTACGAGCAGTACTTC
TRBV20-1	TRBJ2-5	.	TRBD1	CSTGGTYQETQYF	TGCAGCACAGGGGGCACTTACCAAGAGACCCAGTACTTC
TRBV12-3/TRBV12-4	TRBJ2-1	many	.	CASRKIGEQFF	TGTGCCAGCAGGAAGATAGGTGAGCAGTTCTTC
TRBV7-8	TRBJ2-2	few	.	CASSSEITGELFF	TGTGCCAGCAGCTCCGAGATTACCGGGGAGCTGTTTTTT
TRBV3-1	TRBJ2-7	.	TRBD1	CASSRPGQSYEQYF	TGTGCCAGCAGTCGTCCGGGACAGTCCTACGAGCAGTACTTC
TRBV7-2	TRBJ2-2	.	.	CASSATPGGELFF	TGTGCCAGCAGCGCCACCCCGGGCGGGGAGCTGTTTTTT
TRBV7-9	TRBJ2-3	few	.	CASSSLSHLTSPPQYF	TGTGCCAGCAGCTCCCTGAGTCACCTGACTAGTCCGCCGCAGTATTTT
TRBV5-4	TRBJ1-2	.	TRBD1	CASSLGQGATPNYGYTF	TGTGCCAGCAGCCTGGGACAGGGGGCGACTCCCAACTATGGCTACACCTTC
TRBV3-1	TRBJ1-5	few	TRBD1	CASSQGGGQGRQPQHF	TGTGCCAGCAGCCAAGGGGGAGGACAGGGGAGGCAGCCCCAGCATTTT
TRBV28	TRBJ2-1	few	TRBD2	CASSLYLAGGYNEQFF	TGTGCCAGCAGTTTATATCTAGCGGGGGGTTACAATGAGCAGTTCTTC